The next 27 T cell receptor beta chains were all read from a single sample in a study of blood T cell repertoires in COVID-19. Libraries were prepared by immunoSEQ multiplex PCR; TCRdb keeps only in-frame clonotypes and omits some of them. The sample records about 110,000 clones, roughly 82% being singletons. Sequencing was carried out using peripheral blood. Source of these receptors: a woman in her fifties or sixties with acute or convalescent COVID-19.

The chain has TRBV5-5 and TRBJ2-3, with D maybe TRBD2 (6 bases). The CDR3 covers 15 residues. Germline CDR1 is SGHKS and CDR2 is YYEKEE (reference sequence). The V gene lost 0 bases and the J gene lost 4 bases, with 12 bases spanning the gap. In DNA, the CDR3 is TGTGCCAGCAGCTTGGTGCCTAGCGAGTCAGATACGCAGTATTTT. Its translation is CASSLVPSESDTQYF. The full variable domain, its missing parts supplied by reference TRBV5-5 and TRBJ2-3, is DAGVTQSPTHLIKTRGQQVTLRCSPISGHKSVSWYQQVLGQGPQFIFQYYEKEERGRGNFPDRFSARQFPNYSSELNVNALLLGDSALYLCASSLVPSESDTQYFGPGTRLTVL.

The chain employs TRBV9 and TRBJ1-2, with D perhaps matching TRBD1 (6 bases). From germline, CDR1 is SGDLS and CDR2 YYNGEE. The CDR3 is 16 amino acids. The V and J ends lost 4 bases and 3 bases respectively, with 19 bases between them. CDR3 DNA: TGTGCCAGCAGCTCACACCGGACAGCGTCACACTATGGCTACACCTTC. This translates into CASSSHRTASHYGYTF.

The chain couples TRBV7-2 to TRBJ2-7; 7 nucleotides agree with TRBD1. This CDR3 is 17 amino acids long. Trimming removed 3 bases from V and 2 bases from J; junction bases left unmatched: 13. Germline-derived CDR1 and CDR2 are SGHTA and FQGNSA. The chain's CDR3 is CASSLRPTGSGPYEQYF. The CDR3 nucleotides are TGTGCCAGCAGCTTGCGTCCGACAGGGTCGGGTCCCTACGAGCAGTACTTC.

The chain combines TRBV10-3 with TRBJ2-2, with D perhaps TRBD2 (6 bases). Trimming cost V 5 bases and J 0 bases, with 19 bases left between them. CDR1 is ENHRY, CDR2 SYGVKD, per germline. The CDR3 is made up of 18 amino acids. CDR3 DNA sequence: TGTGCCATCAGTCCCCTCGGGGCTAGCGCTACGAACACCGGGGAGCTGTTTTTT. Amino acids: CAISPLGASATNTGELFF.

The chain uses TRBV24-1 and TRBJ2-3, with 8 positions matching TRBD1. Germline CDR1 and CDR2: KGHDR and SFDVKD. CDR3 length equals 14 residues. V dropped 10 bases and J dropped 3; count of bases not matched to a gene: 8. The DNA of the CDR3 is TGTGCCACACAGAGAACAGGGGGAACAGATACGCAGTATTTT. It encodes CATQRTGGTDTQYF.

The chain employs TRBV12-3 or TRBV12-4 and TRBJ2-3; tentative D call: TRBD1 (6 bases). The CDR3 has 13 residues. V was cut by 9 bases and J by 1 base, with 11 bases left in between. Written as DNA, the CDR3 is TGTGCCAGTCTCAGGGGTGGCACAGATACGCAGTATTTT. This translates into CASLRGGTDTQYF.

J is TRBJ1-5 and V is TRBV5-5; D unresolved. Germline CDR1 and CDR2: SGHKS and YYEKEE (reference sequence). This CDR3 contains 14 residues. The ends were cut back, 1 base at V and 5 bases at J, with 10 bases in the middle. CDR3 in DNA: TGTGCCAGCAGCTTGCTAACAGCTGATCAGCCCCAGCATTTT. It codes for CASSLLTADQPQHF.

The V gene is TRBV11-3, the J gene TRBJ2-3; 12 bases fit TRBD2. The CDR3 is 15 residues long. Germline CDR1 reads SGHNT; CDR2 reads YENEEA. The V segment lost 3 bases and the J segment 9 bases; nucleotides outside the gene matches: 7. The CDR3 loop reads CASSLTTSGGGTQYF. The CDR3 DNA sequence: TGTGCCAGCAGCTTGACGACTAGCGGGGGTGGCACGCAGTATTTT. The whole variable domain, filled in from reference TRBV11-3 and TRBJ2-3, reads EAGVVQSPRYKIIEKKQPVAFWCNPISGHNTLYWYLQNLGQGPELLIRYENEEAVDDSQLPKDRFSAERLKGVDSTLKIQPAELGDSAVYLCASSLTTSGGGTQYFGPGTRLTVL.

V and J are TRBV4-3 and TRBJ1-2; no definite D call. Germline V CDR1 and CDR2: LGHNA, YSLEER. The CDR3 runs 13 residues. Trimming shortened V by 1 base and J by 4 bases, and 7 bases separated the two germline ends. The DNA of the CDR3 is TGCGCCAGCAGCCAAGTCGTGCGCTATGGCTACACCTTC. It yields the protein CASSQVVRYGYTF.

CDR3 nucleotide sequence: TGTGCCTGGGGGTGGAGCTCCTATAATTCACCCCTCCACTTT. This encodes CAWGWSSYNSPLHF. This chain connects TRBV30 to TRBJ1-6; D call uncertain. The CDR3 is 14 amino acids. Trimming removed 5 bases from V and 0 bases from J, with 8 bases in between. CDR1 and CDR2 from the germline V gene are GTSNPN and SVGIG (reference sequence).

This clone was recorded a few times. V gene TRBV11-3 combines with J gene TRBJ2-7, with 9 bases identical to TRBD1. Unmatched junction bases numbered 7, after V lost 3 bases and J lost 4 bases. Germline V gene data show CDR1 as SGHNT and CDR2 as YENEEA. The CDR3 has 15 residues. The CDR3 DNA reads as TGTGCCAGCAGCTTCCGCCCGGACAGGGGTTACGAGCAGTACTTC. Translated, it gives CASSFRPDRGYEQYF.

The chain links TRBV6-5 to TRBJ2-3; a weak D match, TRBD2 (5 bases). This CDR3 is built from 13 residues. Germline CDR1 MNHEY, CDR2 SVGAGI. The V end was cut by 3 bases, the J end by 4 bases, with 8 bases between. For the CDR3, the DNA is TGTGCCAGCAGTTATCAGGAGGCAGATACGCAGTATTTT. Residues: CASSYQEADTQYF.

J is TRBJ2-7 and V is TRBV27, with 7 bases lining up with TRBD2. The junction had 7 bases not matched to a gene; V was cut back by 2 bases and J by 3 bases. Germline CDR1 and CDR2: MNHEY and SMNVEV (reference sequence). The length of the CDR3 is 15 residues. The CDR3 coding sequence is TGTGCCAGCAGTTTAATGCGGGGGAAGGACTACGAGCAGTACTTC. Protein: CASSLMRGKDYEQYF.

This clone was seen a few times. The V call is TRBV5-4, the J call TRBJ1-1; D remains ambiguous. Trimming cost V 0 bases and J 5 bases, with 14 bases left between them. The CDR3 is 15 amino acids. Germline lookup yields CDR1 SGHNT and CDR2 YYREEE (reference sequence). The CDR3 region is CASSLGAKHETEAFF. DNA of the CDR3: TGTGCCAGCAGCTTGGGGGCCAAACACGAGACTGAAGCTTTCTTT.

The gene calls are TRBV9 and TRBJ2-7; tentatively, D is TRBD1 (5 bases). V was trimmed by 4 bases and J by 4 bases, leaving 12 bases between them. The CDR3 consists of 13 residues. CDR1 is SGDLS, CDR2 YYNGEE, per germline. The CDR3 here is CASSLEPGYEQYF. Here the CDR3 DNA reads TGTGCCAGCAGCCTTGAACCAGGGTACGAGCAGTACTTC.

With regard to this clone: Relative to the germline gene, one junction end is altered; a read error may explain this. This sequence joins TRBV27 and TRBJ2-1; 7 bases map to TRBD1. The CDR3 spans 15 residues. Germline CDR1 is MNHEY and CDR2 is SMNVEV (reference sequence). CDR3 residues: CASSWTGPTYTEQFF. CDR3 nucleotides: TGTGCCAGCAGTTGGACAGGACCGACCTACACTGAGCAGTTCTTC.

The chain combines TRBV19 with TRBJ2-2, with no clear D. Trimming shortened V by 9 bases and J by 9 bases, and 11 bases separated the two germline ends. CDR3 size: 11 residues. CDR1 is LNHDA and CDR2 is SQIVND in the germline V gene (reference sequence). The CDR3 here is CASAQARELFF. CDR3 sequence (DNA): TGTGCCAGCGCCCAGGCTCGGGAGCTGTTTTTT.

J is TRBJ1-3 and V is TRBV5-6; D is uncertain. This CDR3 region has 13 residues. Trimming shortened V by 4 bases and J by 0 bases, and 5 bases separated the two germline ends. From germline, CDR1 is SGHDT and CDR2 YYEEEE. The CDR3: CASSQLSGNTIYF. CDR3 bases: TGTGCCAGCAGCCAACTCTCTGGAAACACCATATATTTT.

About this clone: The DNA is left out, because the CDR3 cannot be placed on it with certainty; the CDR3 is given as TCRdb lists it. This CDR3 reads CASILGGGSYEQYF. The chain employs TRBV5-5 and TRBJ2-7; the table gives TRBD2 as D, unverified against the DNA. The CDR3 is made up of 14 amino acids, end residues included. CDR1 is SGHKS, CDR2 YYEKEE, per germline (reference sequence).

The chain joins TRBV6-1 to TRBJ1-5; D perhaps matches TRBD1 (6 bases). There are 16 residues in the CDR3. Germline V CDR1 and CDR2: MNHNS, SASEGT. Trimming removed 3 bases at V and 4 bases at J, with 16 bases between. The CDR3 DNA reads as TGTGCCAGCAGTGATTCTGTAAGGGGGTGGAATCAGCCCCAGCATTTT. Amino acids: CASSDSVRGWNQPQHF.

The chain has TRBV11-3 and TRBJ2-5; D perhaps matches TRBD1 (5 bases). Germline lookup yields CDR1 SGHNT and CDR2 YENEEA. V was clipped by 1 base and J by 1 base, with 16 bases between them. This CDR3 is built from 17 residues. This CDR3 is CASSLVGGTGVQETQYF. The CDR3 coding sequence is TGTGCCAGCAGCTTAGTTGGCGGAACAGGTGTCCAAGAGACCCAGTACTTC.

The chain joins TRBV4-3 to TRBJ1-3, with 7 bases matching TRBD1. Germline V lookup: CDR1 LGHNA, CDR2 YSLEER. The J segment lost 8 bases and the V segment lost 3 bases, leaving 13 bases of the junction unmatched. The CDR3 has 16 amino acids. The CDR3: CASSQTRTGVLDTIYF. The CDR3 bases are TGCGCCAGCAGCCAGACCCGAACAGGGGTTTTAGACACCATATATTTT.

This chain connects TRBV7-3 to TRBJ1-6, with 7 bases that match TRBD1. Trimming removed 5 bases from V and 5 bases from J; junction bases left unmatched: 9. CDR3 size: 16 residues. Germline CDR1 SGHTA, CDR2 FQGTGA. The CDR3, as DNA: TGTGCCAGCAGCCAAGGGGCAGGGGGGAATAATTCACCCCTCCACTTT. This encodes CASSQGAGGNNSPLHF.

The chain uses TRBV9 and TRBJ2-2, with 9 nucleotides matching TRBD2. Germline V gives CDR1 SGDLS, CDR2 YYNGEE. The junction had 7 bases not matched to a gene; V was cut back by 0 bases and J by 7 bases. The CDR3 spans 16 residues. The CDR3 protein is CASSVEAGGRSGELFF. The CDR3 coding sequence is TGTGCCAGCAGCGTAGAGGCGGGGGGGCGTAGCGGGGAGCTGTTTTTT.

As DNA, the CDR3 is TGTGCCAGCAGTGAAGCGCCCGTGGCAGGGCCCGGGGAGCTGTTTTTT. This gives the protein CASSEAPVAGPGELFF. V gene TRBV2 combines with J gene TRBJ2-2; TRBD1 might be the D (5 bases). CDR1 is SNHLY and CDR2 is FYNNEI in the germline V gene. V lost 0 bases to trimming and J lost 6 bases, with 14 bases between them. The CDR3 is 16 amino acids.

The chain couples TRBV5-1 to TRBJ2-2, with a weak D call TRBD1 (5 bases). The CDR3 totals 14 residues. V gave up 4 bases and J gave up 4 bases, with 11 bases separating them. CDR1 SGHRS and CDR2 YFSETQ come from the germline V gene. This chain's CDR3 is CASSQTVPTGELFF. DNA for the CDR3: TGCGCCAGCAGCCAGACAGTACCCACCGGGGAGCTGTTTTTT.

This chain connects TRBV6-5 to TRBJ1-1; D is possibly TRBD1 (6 bases). Trimming left V 6 bases short and J 3 bases short, with 14 bases between. Germline loops: CDR1 MNHEY, CDR2 SVGAGI. The CDR3 is 14 residues long. CDR3: CASRSYRADTEAFF. CDR3 sequence (DNA): TGTGCCAGCAGATCCTACAGGGCGGACACTGAAGCTTTCTTT.